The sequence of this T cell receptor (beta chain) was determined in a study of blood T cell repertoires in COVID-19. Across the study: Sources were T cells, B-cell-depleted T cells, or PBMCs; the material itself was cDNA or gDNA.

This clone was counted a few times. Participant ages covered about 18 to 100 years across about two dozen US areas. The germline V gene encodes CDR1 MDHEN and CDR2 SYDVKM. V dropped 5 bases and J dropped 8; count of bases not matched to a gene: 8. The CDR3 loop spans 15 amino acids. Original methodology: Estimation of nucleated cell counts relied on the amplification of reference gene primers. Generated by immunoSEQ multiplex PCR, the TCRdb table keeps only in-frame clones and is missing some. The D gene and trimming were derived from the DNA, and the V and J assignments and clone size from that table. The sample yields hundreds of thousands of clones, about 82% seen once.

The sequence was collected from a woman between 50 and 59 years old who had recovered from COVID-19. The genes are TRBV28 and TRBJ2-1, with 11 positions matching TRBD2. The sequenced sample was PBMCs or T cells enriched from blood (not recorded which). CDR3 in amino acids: CASSLAGGAVDEQFF. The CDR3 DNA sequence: TGTGCCAGCAGTCTAGCGGGAGGAGCGGTCGATGAGCAGTTCTTC.